This T cell receptor beta chain was retrieved from a study of graft-versus-host responses after intestinal transplantation. On this clone itself: Antigen unknown.

Only in-frame clones appear in the TCRdb table, and some are missing; sequencing was by immunoSEQ multiplex PCR. The sample holds about 99,000 clones, 87% seen once. The CDR3 runs to 14 residues. V lost 6 bases and J lost 1, with 12 bases in between. Germline V gene lookup returns CDR1 MNHEY and CDR2 SVGAGI. This sample comprised unstimulated CD4+ T cells sorted from spleen or lymph node cells, obtained before intestinal transplant. The chain couples TRBV6-5 to TRBJ1-1; no firm D call. The receptor comes from a human donor who received an intestinal transplant. The CDR3 DNA reads as TGTGCCAGCAGCCGATTATTGGGGAACACTGAAGCTTTCTTT. Translation: CASSRLLGNTEAFF.